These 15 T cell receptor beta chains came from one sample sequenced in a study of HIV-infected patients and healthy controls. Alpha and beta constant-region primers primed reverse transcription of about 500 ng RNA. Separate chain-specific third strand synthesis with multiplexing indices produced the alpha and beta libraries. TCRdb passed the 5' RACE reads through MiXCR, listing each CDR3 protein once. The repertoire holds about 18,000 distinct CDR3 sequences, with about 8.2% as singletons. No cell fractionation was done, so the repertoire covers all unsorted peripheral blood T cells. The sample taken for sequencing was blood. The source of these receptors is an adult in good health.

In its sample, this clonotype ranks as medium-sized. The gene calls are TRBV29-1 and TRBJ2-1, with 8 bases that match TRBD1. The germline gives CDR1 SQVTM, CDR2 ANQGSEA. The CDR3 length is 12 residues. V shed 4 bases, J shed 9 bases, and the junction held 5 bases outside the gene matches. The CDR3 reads CSVGPGQGEQFF. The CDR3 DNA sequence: TGCAGCGTTGGGCCCGGACAGGGTGAGCAGTTCTTC.

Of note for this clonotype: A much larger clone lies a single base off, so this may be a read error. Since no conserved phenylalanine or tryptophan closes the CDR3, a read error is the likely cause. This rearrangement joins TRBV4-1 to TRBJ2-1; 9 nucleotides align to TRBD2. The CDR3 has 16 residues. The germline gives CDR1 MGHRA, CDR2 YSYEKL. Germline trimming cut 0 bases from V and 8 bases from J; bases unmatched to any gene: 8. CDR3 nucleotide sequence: TGCGCCAGCAGCCAAGATGGGCTAGCGGGACAAGATGAGCAGTTCTCC. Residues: CASSQDGLAGQDEQFS.

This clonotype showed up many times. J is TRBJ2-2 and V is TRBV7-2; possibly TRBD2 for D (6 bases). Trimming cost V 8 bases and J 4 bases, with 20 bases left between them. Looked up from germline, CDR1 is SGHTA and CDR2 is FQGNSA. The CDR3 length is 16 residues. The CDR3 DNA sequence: TGTGCCAGCGCCCCCGGTGCGGGGCGATCCACCGGGGAGCTGTTTTTT. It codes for CASAPGAGRSTGELFF.

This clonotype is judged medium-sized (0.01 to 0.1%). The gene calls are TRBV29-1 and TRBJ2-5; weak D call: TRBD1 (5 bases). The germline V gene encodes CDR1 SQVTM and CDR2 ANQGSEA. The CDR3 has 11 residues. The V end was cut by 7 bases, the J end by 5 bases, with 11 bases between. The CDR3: CSGGPQETQYF. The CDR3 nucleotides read TGCAGCGGGGGCCCCCAGGAGACCCAGTACTTC.

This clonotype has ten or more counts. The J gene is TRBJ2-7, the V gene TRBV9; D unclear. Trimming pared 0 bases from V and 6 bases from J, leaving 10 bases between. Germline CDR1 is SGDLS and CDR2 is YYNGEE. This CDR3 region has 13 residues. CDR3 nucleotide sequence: TGTGCCAGCAGCGTAGTCGGTCAGGTCGAGCAGTACTTC. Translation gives CASSVVGQVEQYF.

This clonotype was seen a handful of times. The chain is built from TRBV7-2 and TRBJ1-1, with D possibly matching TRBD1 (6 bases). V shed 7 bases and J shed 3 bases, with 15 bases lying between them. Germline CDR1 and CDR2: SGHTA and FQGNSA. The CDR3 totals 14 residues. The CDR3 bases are TGTGCCAGCACATACCAGGGGATGGACACTGAAGCTTTCTTT. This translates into CASTYQGMDTEAFF.

The CDR3 DNA follows: TGCGCCAGCAGTCGGGACAGCCAAAATCAGCCCCAGCATTTT. Translating it yields CASSRDSQNQPQHF. The rearrangement links TRBV4-1 to TRBJ1-5, with TRBD1 matching over 7 bases. V was clipped by 6 bases and J by 4 bases; unmatched bases: 6. The germline gives CDR1 MGHRA, CDR2 YSYEKL. The CDR3 covers 14 residues.

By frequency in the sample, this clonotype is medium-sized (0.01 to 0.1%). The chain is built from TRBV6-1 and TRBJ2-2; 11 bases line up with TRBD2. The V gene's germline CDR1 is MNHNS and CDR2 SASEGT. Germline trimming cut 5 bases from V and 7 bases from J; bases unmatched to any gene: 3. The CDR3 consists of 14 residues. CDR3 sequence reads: CASSTGLAVGELFF. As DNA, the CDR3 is TGTGCCAGCAGTACGGGACTAGCGGTCGGGGAGCTGTTTTTT.

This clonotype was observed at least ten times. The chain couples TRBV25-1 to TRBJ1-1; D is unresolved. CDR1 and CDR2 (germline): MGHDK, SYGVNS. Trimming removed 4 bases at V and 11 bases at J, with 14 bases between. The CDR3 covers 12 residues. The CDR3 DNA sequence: TGTGCCAGCAGTGGGGAGGTTAAGAATGCTTTCTTT. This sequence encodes CASSGEVKNAFF.

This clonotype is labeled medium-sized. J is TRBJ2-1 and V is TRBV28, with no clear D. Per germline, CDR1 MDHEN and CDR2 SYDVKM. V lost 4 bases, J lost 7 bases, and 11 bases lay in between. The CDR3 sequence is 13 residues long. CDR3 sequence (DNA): TGTGCCAGCAGTTCTATCACCTTAAATGAGCAGTTCTTC. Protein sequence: CASSSITLNEQFF.

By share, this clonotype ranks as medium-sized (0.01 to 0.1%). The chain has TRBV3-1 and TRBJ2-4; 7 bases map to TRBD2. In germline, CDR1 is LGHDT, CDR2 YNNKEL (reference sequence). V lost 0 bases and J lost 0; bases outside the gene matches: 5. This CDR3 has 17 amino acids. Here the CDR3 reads CASSQDLGGIAKNIQYF. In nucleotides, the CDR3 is TGTGCCAGCAGCCAAGATTTGGGGGGGATAGCCAAAAACATTCAGTACTTC.

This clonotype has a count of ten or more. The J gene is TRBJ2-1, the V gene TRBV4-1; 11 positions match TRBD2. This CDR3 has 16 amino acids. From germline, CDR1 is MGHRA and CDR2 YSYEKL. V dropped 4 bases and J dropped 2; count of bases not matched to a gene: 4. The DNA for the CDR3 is TGCGCCAGCAGCCCCACTAGCGGGAGTCCCTACAATGAGCAGTTCTTC. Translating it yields CASSPTSGSPYNEQFF.

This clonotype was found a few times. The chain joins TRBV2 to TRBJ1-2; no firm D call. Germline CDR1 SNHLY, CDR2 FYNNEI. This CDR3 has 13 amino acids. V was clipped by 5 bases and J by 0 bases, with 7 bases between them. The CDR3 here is CASSSASNYGYTF. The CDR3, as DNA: TGTGCCAGCAGTTCCGCTTCTAACTATGGCTACACCTTC.

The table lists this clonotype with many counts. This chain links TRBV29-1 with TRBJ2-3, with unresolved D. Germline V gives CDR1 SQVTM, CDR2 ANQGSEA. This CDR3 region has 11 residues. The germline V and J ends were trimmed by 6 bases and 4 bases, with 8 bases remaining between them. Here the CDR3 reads CSVWVADTQYF. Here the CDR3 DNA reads TGCAGCGTCTGGGTGGCAGATACGCAGTATTTT.

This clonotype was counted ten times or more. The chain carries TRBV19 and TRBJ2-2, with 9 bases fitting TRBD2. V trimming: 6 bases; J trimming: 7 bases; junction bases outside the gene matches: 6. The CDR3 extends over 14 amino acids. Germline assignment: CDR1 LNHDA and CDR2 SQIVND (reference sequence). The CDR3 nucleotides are TGTGCCAGTAGACCACCGACTAGCGGCGGGGAGCTGTTTTTT. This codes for CASRPPTSGGELFF.